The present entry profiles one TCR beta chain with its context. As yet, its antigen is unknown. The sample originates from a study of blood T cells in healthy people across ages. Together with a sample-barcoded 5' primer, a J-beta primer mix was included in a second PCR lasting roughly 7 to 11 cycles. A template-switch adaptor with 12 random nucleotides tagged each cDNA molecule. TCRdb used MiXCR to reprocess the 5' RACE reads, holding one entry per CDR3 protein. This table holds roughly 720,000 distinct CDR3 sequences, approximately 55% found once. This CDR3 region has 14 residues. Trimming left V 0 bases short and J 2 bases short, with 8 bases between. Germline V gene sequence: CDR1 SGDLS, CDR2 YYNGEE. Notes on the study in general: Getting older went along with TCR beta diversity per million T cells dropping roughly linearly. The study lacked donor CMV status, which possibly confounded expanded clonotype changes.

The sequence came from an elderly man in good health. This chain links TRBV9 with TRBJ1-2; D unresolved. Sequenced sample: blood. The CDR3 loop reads CASSVGALNYGYTF. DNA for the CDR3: TGTGCCAGCAGCGTAGGAGCCCTGAACTATGGCTACACCTTC.